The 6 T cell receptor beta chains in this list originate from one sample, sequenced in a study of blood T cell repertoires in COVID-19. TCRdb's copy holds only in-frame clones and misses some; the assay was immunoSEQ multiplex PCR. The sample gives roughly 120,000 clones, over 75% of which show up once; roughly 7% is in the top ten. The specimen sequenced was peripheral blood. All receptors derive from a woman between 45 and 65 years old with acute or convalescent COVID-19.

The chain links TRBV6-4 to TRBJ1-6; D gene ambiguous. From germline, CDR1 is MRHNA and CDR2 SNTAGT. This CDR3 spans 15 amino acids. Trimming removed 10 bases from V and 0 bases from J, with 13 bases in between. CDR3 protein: CANPAGSSYNSPLHF. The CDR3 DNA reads TGTGCCAACCCAGCGGGGAGCTCCTATAATTCACCCCTCCACTTT.

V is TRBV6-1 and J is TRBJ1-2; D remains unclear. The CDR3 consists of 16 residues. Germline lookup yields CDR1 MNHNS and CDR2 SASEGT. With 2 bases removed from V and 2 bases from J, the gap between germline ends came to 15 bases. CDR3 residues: CASSEWVGVSNYGYTF. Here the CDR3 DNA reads TGTGCCAGCAGTGAATGGGTCGGGGTCTCAAACTATGGCTACACCTTC.

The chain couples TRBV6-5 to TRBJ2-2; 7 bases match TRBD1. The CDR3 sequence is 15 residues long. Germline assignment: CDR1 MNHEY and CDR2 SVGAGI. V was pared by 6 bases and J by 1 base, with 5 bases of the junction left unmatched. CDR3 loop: CASRRQGLNTGELFF. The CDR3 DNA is TGTGCCAGCAGGAGACAGGGCCTGAACACCGGGGAGCTGTTTTTT.

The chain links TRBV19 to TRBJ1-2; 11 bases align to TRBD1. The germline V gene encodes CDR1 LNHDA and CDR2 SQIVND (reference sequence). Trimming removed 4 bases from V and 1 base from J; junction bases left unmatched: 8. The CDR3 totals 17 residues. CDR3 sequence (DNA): TGTGCCAGTAGTAAGTGGACAGGGGGCGCGGATAACTATGGCTACACCTTC. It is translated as CASSKWTGGADNYGYTF.

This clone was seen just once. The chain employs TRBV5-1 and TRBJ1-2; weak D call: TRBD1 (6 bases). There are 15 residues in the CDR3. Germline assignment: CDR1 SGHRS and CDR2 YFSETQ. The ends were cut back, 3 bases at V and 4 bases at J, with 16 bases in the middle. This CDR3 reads CASSSSTTGIYGYTF. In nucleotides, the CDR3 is TGCGCCAGCAGCTCATCTACGACAGGCATCTATGGCTACACCTTC.

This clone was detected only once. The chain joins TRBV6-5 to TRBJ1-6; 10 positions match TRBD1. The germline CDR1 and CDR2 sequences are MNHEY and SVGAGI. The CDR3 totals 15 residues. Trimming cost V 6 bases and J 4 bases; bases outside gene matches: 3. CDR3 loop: CASSLGQGYNSPLHF. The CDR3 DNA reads TGTGCCAGCAGCTTGGGACAGGGGTATAATTCACCCCTCCACTTT.